This passage covers 19 T cell receptor beta chains from one sample sequenced in a study of a mutant IDH1 vaccine in newly diagnosed glioma. The time point: week 23, last vaccination. Topical imiquimod was applied with each vaccine dose, which held 300 ug of mutant IDH1 20-mer peptide. These TCRs' antigens remain unknown. The table came from immunoSEQ multiplex PCR; TCRdb's copy has only in-frame clones and leaves some out. The sample contains some 26,000 clones, approximately 80% of which appear only once. Source: PBMCs, taken from a glioma patient whose treatment included an IDH1 peptide vaccine. These TCRs come from a woman aged 25 to 45 with glioma.

This clone occurred once. The gene calls are TRBV6-1 and TRBJ2-3; D not resolved. V was cut by 6 bases and J by 3 bases, with 7 bases left in between. The CDR3 is 12 amino acids. Germline-derived CDR1 and CDR2 are MNHNS and SASEGT. The DNA of the CDR3 is TGTGCCAGCAGGGAAATTACAGATACGCAGTATTTT. Protein: CASREITDTQYF.

The rearrangement joins TRBV30 to TRBJ1-3; D unclear. Germline V lookup: CDR1 GTSNPN, CDR2 SVGIG (reference sequence). With 0 bases removed from V and 4 bases from J, the gap between germline ends came to 10 bases. The CDR3 has 14 residues. The CDR3 region has the DNA TGTGCCTGGAGTGTTGGGAACGAAGGAAACACCATATATTTT. Translating gives CAWSVGNEGNTIYF.

The V gene is TRBV19, the J gene TRBJ1-5; 10 bases map to TRBD1. V was clipped by 6 bases and J by 1 base; unmatched bases: 3. CDR3 length equals 15 residues. In germline, CDR1 is LNHDA, CDR2 SQIVND (reference sequence). The CDR3 is CASSSTGGSNQPQHF. For the CDR3, the DNA is TGTGCCAGTAGCTCGACAGGGGGCAGCAATCAGCCCCAGCATTTT.

The V and J genes are TRBV6-5 and TRBJ1-2; a weak D match, TRBD1 (5 bases). With 0 bases removed from V and 8 bases from J, the gap between germline ends came to 13 bases. The length of the CDR3 is 14 residues. The germline V gene has CDR1 MNHEY and CDR2 SVGAGI. The CDR3 nucleotides are TGTGCCAGCAGTTACTCGCGTGGGGGGATCGGCTACACCTTC. It codes for CASSYSRGGIGYTF.

The rearrangement links TRBV7-9 to TRBJ2-7; 12 positions match TRBD2. With V trimmed by 3 bases and J by 5 bases, 8 bases remained unmatched. The CDR3 is 16 residues long. Germline V gene data show CDR1 as SEHNR and CDR2 as FQNEAQ (reference sequence). CDR3 amino acids: CASSFETSGGFHEQYF. As DNA, the CDR3 is TGTGCCAGCAGCTTCGAGACTAGCGGGGGATTCCACGAGCAGTACTTC.

The V call is TRBV4-2, the J call TRBJ1-2, with D possibly matching TRBD1 (6 bases). V was cut by 0 bases and J by 6 bases, with 23 bases left in between. Germline V lookup: CDR1 LGHNA, CDR2 YNFKEQ. The length of the CDR3 is 18 residues. The CDR3 spells CASSQEPQNRVRTDGYTF. The CDR3 DNA follows: TGTGCCAGCAGCCAAGAACCTCAAAACAGGGTGAGAACGGATGGCTACACCTTC.

The chain has TRBV7-8 and TRBJ2-1; D is perhaps TRBD1 (6 bases). V was trimmed by 4 bases and J by 7 bases, leaving 17 bases between them. CDR1 and CDR2 (germline): SGHVS, FQNEAQ. CDR3 length: 15 residues. The CDR3 loop reads CASSSERGKRNEQFF. The CDR3 coding sequence is TGTGCCAGCAGCTCAGAAAGGGGGAAAAGGAATGAGCAGTTCTTC.

At least ten counts were recorded for this clone. The chain carries TRBV27 and TRBJ1-1; a weak D match, TRBD1 (5 bases). V was clipped by 1 base and J by 3 bases, with 9 bases between them. The germline gives CDR1 MNHEY, CDR2 SMNVEV (reference sequence). The CDR3 contains 14 residues. In nucleotides, the CDR3 is TGTGCCAGCAGTTTATTGAGGGGCGACACTGAAGCTTTCTTT. Protein: CASSLLRGDTEAFF.

The chain recombines TRBV30 with TRBJ1-1; a weak D match, TRBD1 (6 bases). The CDR3 has 14 amino acids. Germline assignment: CDR1 GTSNPN and CDR2 SVGIG (reference sequence). Trimming pared 0 bases from V and 10 bases from J, leaving 18 bases between. Here the CDR3 reads CAWSVGARGSGAFF. In nucleotides, the CDR3 is TGTGCCTGGAGTGTAGGGGCCAGGGGATCGGGAGCTTTCTTT.

This clone appeared a few times. The chain joins TRBV5-1 to TRBJ2-2, with D maybe TRBD1 (5 bases). CDR1 SGHRS and CDR2 YFSETQ come from the germline V gene. V was clipped by 0 bases and J by 5 bases, with 8 bases between them. This CDR3 is 14 amino acids long. CDR3 nucleotide sequence: TGCGCCAGCAGCTTGGGGGGCAGGACCGGGGAGCTGTTTTTT. It encodes CASSLGGRTGELFF.

CDR3 sequence: CASSPGGGGYTF. DNA of the CDR3: TGTGCCAGCAGCCCGGGCGGTGGGGGCTACACCTTC. The chain combines TRBV7-6 with TRBJ1-2; D uncertain. The CDR3 length is 12 residues. Germline V gene data show CDR1 as SGHVS and CDR2 as FNYEAQ. V was cut by 5 bases and J by 8 bases, with 12 bases left in between.

This chain connects TRBV6-5 to TRBJ1-1; D is perhaps TRBD1 (6 bases). CDR1 MNHEY and CDR2 SVGAGI come from the germline V gene. V was cut by 3 bases and J by 0 bases, with 11 bases left in between. CDR3 length: 15 amino acids. The DNA of the CDR3 is TGTGCCAGCAGTTATAGGGACAAGGTGAACACTGAAGCTTTCTTT. It translates to CASSYRDKVNTEAFF.

CDR3 in DNA: TGTGCCAGCAGCCAAGACAGGGGGCATTATCAGCCCCAGCATTTT. Protein product: CASSQDRGHYQPQHF. The chain employs TRBV14 and TRBJ1-5; 8 bases agree with TRBD1. This CDR3 spans 15 amino acids. Germline lookup yields CDR1 SGHDN and CDR2 FVKESK. V lost 0 bases to trimming and J lost 5 bases; unmatched junction nucleotides: 3.

This chain joins TRBV2 and TRBJ1-2; 8 bases fit TRBD1. The CDR3 contains 13 residues. Germline V lookup: CDR1 SNHLY, CDR2 FYNNEI. V dropped 6 bases and J dropped 8; count of bases not matched to a gene: 8. The CDR3 DNA is TGTGCCAGCAGGACAGGGGATGTCGGCGGCTACACCTTC. Translated: CASRTGDVGGYTF. Full variable domain (missing parts from reference TRBV2 and TRBJ1-2): EPEVTQTPSHQVTQMGQEVILRCVPISNHLYFYWYRQILGQKVEFLVSFYNNEISEKSEIFDDQFSVERPDGSNFTLKIRSTKLEDSAMYFCASRTGDVGGYTFGSGTRLTVV.

The chain is built from TRBV7-9 and TRBJ1-1; 7 positions agree with TRBD1. With 2 bases clipped from V and 11 bases from J, the junction kept 14 bases outside the gene matches. The CDR3 is made up of 15 amino acids. Per the germline V gene, CDR1 is SEHNR and CDR2 is FQNEAQ (reference sequence). The CDR3 region is CASSLLTGESSRAFF. In DNA, the CDR3 is TGTGCCAGCAGCTTACTTACAGGGGAATCTTCGCGGGCTTTCTTT.

This clone is medium-sized by share. V gene TRBV4-1 combines with J gene TRBJ2-3; the D gene is possibly TRBD1 (5 bases). The V gene's germline CDR1 is MGHRA and CDR2 YSYEKL. V was cut by 4 bases and J by 6 bases, with 14 bases left in between. This CDR3 has 14 amino acids. CDR3 sequence reads: CASSRRENSDTQYF. The DNA of the CDR3 is TGCGCCAGCAGCCGCAGGGAAAATTCGGATACGCAGTATTTT.

This rearrangement joins TRBV29-1 to TRBJ1-2, with no clear D. V was pared by 0 bases and J by 0 bases, with 11 bases between. CDR1 SQVTM and CDR2 ANQGSEA come from the germline V gene. The CDR3 is made up of 15 amino acids. The CDR3 sequence: CSVEDTALPNYGYTF. DNA for the CDR3: TGCAGCGTTGAAGATACGGCACTGCCTAACTATGGCTACACCTTC.

The rearrangement uses TRBV5-1 and TRBJ2-2; the match to TRBD2 covers 7 bases. Germline CDR1 and CDR2: SGHRS and YFSETQ. The CDR3 is 14 residues long. The ends lost 7 bases at V and 4 bases at J; junction bases unmatched: 7. CDR3 protein: CASGSGVGTGELFF. Here the CDR3 DNA reads TGCGCCAGCGGGAGCGGGGTAGGCACCGGGGAGCTGTTTTTT. The full variable domain, with the rest looked up from reference TRBV5-1 and TRBJ2-2, is KAGVTQTPRYLIKTRGQQVTLSCSPISGHRSVSWYQQTPGQGLQFLFEYFSETQRNKGNFPGRFSGRQFSNSRSEMNVSTLELGDSALYLCASGSGVGTGELFFGEGSRLTVL.

The V and J genes are TRBV5-1 and TRBJ2-3; D not resolved. Germline-derived CDR1 and CDR2 are SGHRS and YFSETQ. The V end was cut by 4 bases, the J end by 7 bases, with 13 bases between. The CDR3 runs to 13 residues. In DNA, the CDR3 is TGCGCCAGCAGCCTATCCCACGGCCATACGCAGTATTTT. Protein: CASSLSHGHTQYF.